The TCR beta chain under discussion was sequenced for a study of T cells in Graves' hyperthyroidism and ophthalmopathy. Overall study results and limits: Most clonotypes expanded in the thyroid (above 0.001) were also present in blood.

Germline-derived CDR1 and CDR2 are MNHNS and SASEGT. This CDR3 spans 16 amino acids. Deletions cut 4 bases from V and 4 bases from J, with 18 bases between. TCR beta CDR3 regions were amplified from RNA. The HTBI set primed first-round TCR CDR3 RT-PCR. TCRdb reprocessed the multiplex PCR reads via MiXCR and lists one record per CDR3 protein. The sample records 90,000 to 120,000 distinct CDR3 sequences, 15% to 20% being singletons. This clonotype has just a few counts. Its antigen is currently unknown. This TCR was sampled from a woman aged 45-65 years with Graves' hyperthyroidism. What was sequenced was blood. The V call is TRBV6-1, the J call TRBJ2-3; the D gene could be TRBD1 or TRBD2 (5 bases each). The CDR3 sequence: CASSAQGPMGADTQYF. The CDR3 nucleotides are TGTGCCAGCAGTGCCCAGGGACCTATGGGGGCAGATACGCAGTATTTT.